What follows is one TCR beta chain and its context. Its antigen target is currently unknown. Per-nucleotide qualities are absent, and no much larger clonotype sits a single base away. This sample was included in a study of blood T cell repertoires in COVID-19 (dated by TCRdb to 2019 to 2021). In the study overall: Samples from collaborators originated in the United States, Italy and Spain and spanned both the acute and convalescent phases of COVID-19. The prospective study material was composed of cDNA or gDNA derived from T cells, B-cell-depleted T cells, or PBMCs. Subjects who had been exposed to COVID-19, were actively infected with it, or had recovered from it provided the deeply sampled blood TCRbeta repertoires that made up the dataset. The repertoires were released in a freely available public database meant as a resource for research on the immune response to SARS-CoV-2. Samples were obtained from the ongoing ImmuneRACE study (first 160 participants) and from about 1,300 subjects provided by 6 global collaborators. Sample metadata almost always included a de-identified subject ID, COVID-19 status, age in years and sex. Where HLA class I and class II types were available, the types were taken from metadata supplied by the sample provider, not from assay-based typing.

General study outcomes and caveats: The amount of clinical and demographic metadata varied by source and participant and was provided uncurated.

The CDR3 spans 15 residues, from the cysteine through the phenylalanine. Only the CDR3 portion is preserved as DNA: 45 bases, with reading frame beginning at the first base. Sequences SGHRS (CDR1) and YFSETQ (CDR2) are obtained from the germline V gene. Germline trimming: 4 bases from V, 4 bases from J; junction bases outside gene matches: 6. In the prospective study, participants were roughly 18 to 95 years old, resided in about two dozen geographic areas of the United States, and were enrolled through a virtual design. To assign participants to cohorts, the prospective study relied on clinical history that participants themselves reported in a screening survey and a study questionnaire. For ImmuneRACE Cohort 3, a participant was defined as recovered based on two consecutive negative NP/OP PCR tests, clearance by a healthcare professional, or resolution of symptoms. In the prospective study, mobile phlebotomists collected whole blood, serum and a nasopharyngeal or oropharyngeal swab from each participant. Prospective study participants could optionally give additional blood draws and questionnaires over an approximately 2-month period. Prospective study blood samples were shipped either frozen or at room temperature before DNA extraction.

TCRbeta CDR3 regions were amplified from genomic DNA using the immunoSEQ Assay, a bias-controlled multiplex PCR. The paper's data handling went like this. Within the assay, amplification of reference gene primers was used to estimate how many nucleated cells each sample contained. To quantify the absolute abundance of each unique TCRbeta CDR3 rearrangement, sequence reads were collapsed and filtered. For each sample, productive Simpson clonality was calculated by taking the square root of Simpson's diversity index across productive rearrangements. The immuneACCESS repertoire file appears here via TCRdb, limited to in-frame rearrangements. These files lack a portion of the clones; in checked studies, under half of the deficit traces to unresolved V genes, and the cause of the others is not known. Clonal size and the V and J genes are those of that table, whereas D and trimming came from the DNA. The sample table lists about 470,000 clones, about nine tenths of them with a count of one. Of the sample, 0.65% to 0.9% is held by the ten largest clones.

Source material: PBMCs or T cells enriched from blood (not recorded which). The sequence came from a woman between 18 and 30 years old who had recovered from COVID-19. The sequence is built from TRBV5-1 and TRBJ2-2; 8 junctional bases match TRBD1. The DNA sequence is TGCGCCAGCAGCGTGGACAGGGCGGGCACCGGGGAGCTGTTTTTT. Translated, this gives CASSVDRAGTGELFF. Outside the CDR3, residues come from the reference TRBV5-1 and TRBJ2-2 proteins, so the full variable domain is: KAGVTQTPRYLIKTRGQQVTLSCSPISGHRSVSWYQQTPGQGLQFLFEYFSETQRNKGNFPGRFSGRQFSNSRSEMNVSTLELGDSALYLCASSVDRAGTGELFFGEGSRLTVL.